The present entry profiles one TCR beta chain with its context. Authors' analysis steps: Nucleated cell counts were estimated from reference gene primer amplification. Sequencing was performed with immunoSEQ multiplex PCR; in TCRdb, only in-frame clones are kept and a portion is missing. V and J calls and clone size are those listed in that table; D and trimming were worked out from the DNA. The table lists some 230,000 clones, 70% to 90% of them singletons. The record originates from a study of blood T cell repertoires in COVID-19. Turning to the study itself: Researchers got acute and convalescent COVID-19 samples from the United States, Italy and Spain. T cells, B-cell-depleted T cells, or PBMCs supplied cDNA or gDNA.

Germline CDR1 is SQVTM and CDR2 is ANQGSEA. The CDR3 contains 12 residues. Deletions cut 3 bases from V and 4 bases from J, with 7 bases between. The chain employs TRBV29-1 and TRBJ1-3, with D hard to call. Sequencing was carried out using peripheral blood. The source is a man aged 35 to 55 with acute or convalescent COVID-19. The CDR3 nucleotides read TGCAGCGTTGATACGGGAGGAAACACCATATATTTT. This translates into CSVDTGGNTIYF.